This TCR beta chain originates from a study of blood T cells in healthy people across ages (dated by TCRdb to between 2015 and 2017). Concerning the study at large: Template switching captured roughly one uniquely barcoded TCR beta cDNA molecule per two T cells in model experiments. To track age-related changes in TCR beta repertoire diversity, the study relied on deep sequencing normalized with unique cDNA molecular identifiers. Donors were grouped into four age groups: young (average roughly 15 years), middle-aged (around 39), aged (around 60) and long-lived (approximately 75). The study analyzed two additional independent replicas of 1 million unique cDNA reads from the same blood draw for two donors, one aged 18 to 29 and one aged 80 or older.

Libraries were built with 5' RACE. Sequencing was carried out with an Illumina HiSeq 2500. The second PCR ran for about 7 to 11 cycles and used a J-beta primer mix along with a sample-barcoded 5' primer. A template-switch 5' adaptor carrying 12 random nucleotides introduced a unique molecular identifier onto each TCR beta cDNA molecule. Each sample yielded at least 2.5 million CDR3-containing paired-end reads. All of the RNA was converted into first-strand cDNA using the Mint cDNA synthesis kit, with a TRBC-specific oligonucleotide serving as the primer. After uracil-DNA glycosylase treatment, a first 18-cycle PCR used universal primers M1SS and BC2_uni_R on all cDNA. Per the authors' processing: Each sample was normalized by randomly selecting 1 million high-quality reads, each carrying a distinct molecular identifier. Instead of being binned into consensus sequences, reads that shared molecular identifiers were thrown out. MiTCR, with a Q25 quality threshold and the strictest error-elimination algorithm, was used for CDR3 identification, clonotype clustering and error correction. A nonparametric unseen species model with Euler transformation was used to estimate a lower bound on total TCR beta diversity. TCRdb itself trimmed the public reads at Q25 with fastp, ran MiXCR and retained productive beta chains. Every CDR3 protein is listed once, alongside the most common genes and DNA of its rows. TCRdb, not the original authors, processed these V and J calls. This sample has 780,000 or so distinct CDR3 sequences in its table, and around 25% of those were observed once. Under 4% of the sample lies in the top ten.

In regard to this clonotype: It lacks a known antigen. No base-level quality is on record; no much larger clone is a single base apart.

What the authors observed across the whole study: A strong correlation was found between observed TCR beta diversity and the percentage of naive T cells measured by flow cytometry. Because profiling used bulk unsorted PBMCs, naive and antigen-experienced compartments could not be compared conclusively. The long-lived group showed more naive CD4+ T cells, fewer expanded clones and increased TCR diversity than the aged group, suggesting age selection. Estimates of total diversity based on one million sequenced T cells were regarded as lower bounds and as underestimates. Because the CMV infection status of the donors was unknown, age-related changes in expanded clonotypes may potentially have been confounded. As age increased, observed TCR beta diversity per million T cells dropped in a roughly linear way, and a significant reduction was already evident by age approximately 40.

Donors were a few dozen systemically healthy Caucasian individuals from Russia aged 6 to 90 years. Each donor gave 8 to 10 milliliters of peripheral blood, drawn into EDTA-treated Vacutainer tubes. Ficoll-Paque density-gradient centrifugation was used to isolate PBMCs, with at least 7 million obtained per sample. Total RNA, at least 5.5 micrograms per sample, was extracted from PBMCs with Trizol reagent. For every donor, flow cytometry on a PBMC aliquot measured the percentage of naive CD45RAhigh/CD27high T cells. Trimming leaves V shorter by 6 bases and J shorter by 1 base, with the junction holding 10 bases beyond the gene matches. Per the germline V gene, SQVTM is the CDR1 and ANQGSEA is the CDR2. The CDR3 runs 15 amino acids, cysteine and phenylalanine included. CDR3 DNA only is kept here, 45 bases in frame from base 1. The sample was also linked to a second study, of T cells of mothers and their children. As the second paper documents: Donors were nine systemically healthy Caucasian individuals: three mothers and their six children. cDNA synthesis consumed the entire amount of extracted RNA, loaded at about 1.6 ug RNA in each 15 ul reaction. Sample barcodes and 2-4 random nucleotides were added via the M1S primer in the second PCR. Each mother yielded over 9 million TCR beta CDR3 reads and each child 2.5 million to 3 million reads. Thymic selection shapes the output of TCR recombination in a similar way in related and unrelated pairs, and inherited differences have a minor effect. Normalized repertoire overlap was always slightly but never significantly higher in related than unrelated mother-child pairs. No persistent microchimeric T cell clones were found, with a detection sensitivity of approximately 94 clones per million clonotypes. In the study, deep NGS was used to compare the TCR beta repertoires of mothers and children, and features distinguishing related mother-child pairs from unrelated individuals were sought. Mothers averaged about 40 +/- 4 years of age and children averaged roughly 10 +/- 4 years. After adapters were ligated using NEBNext reagents, the libraries underwent 100+100 nt paired-end sequencing on an Illumina HiSeq 2000. To avoid cross-contamination, the mother libraries and the child libraries were prepared a month apart and sequenced in separate runs. For each donor, somewhere between about 450,000 and 2,100,000 distinct TCR beta clonotypes were identified. Naive TCR beta clonotypes were estimated from low-frequency clonotypes matched to each donor's FACS-determined naive share, without sorting.

Sample: blood. The receptor chain draws on TRBV29-1 and TRBJ2-5, with 8 bases in between that match TRBD2. The source is a boy aged 5-17 years in good health. Here the CDR3 is given as CSVGVGGVLQETQYF. The DNA reads as follows: TGCAGCGTAGGGGTCGGGGGGGTACTCCAAGAGACCCAGTACTTC.